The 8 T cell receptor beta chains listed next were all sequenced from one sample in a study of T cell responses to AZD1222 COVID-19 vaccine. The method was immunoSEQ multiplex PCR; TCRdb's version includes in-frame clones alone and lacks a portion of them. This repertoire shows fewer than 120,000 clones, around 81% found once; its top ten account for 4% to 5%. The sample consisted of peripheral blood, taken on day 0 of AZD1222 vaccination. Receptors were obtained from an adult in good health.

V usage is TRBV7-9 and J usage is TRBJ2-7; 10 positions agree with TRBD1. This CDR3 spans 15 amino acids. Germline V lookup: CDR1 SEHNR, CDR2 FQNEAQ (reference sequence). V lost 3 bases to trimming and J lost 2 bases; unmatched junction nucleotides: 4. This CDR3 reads CASSLSGTGAYEQYF. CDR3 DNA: TGTGCCAGCAGCTTGTCCGGGACAGGGGCCTACGAGCAGTACTTC.

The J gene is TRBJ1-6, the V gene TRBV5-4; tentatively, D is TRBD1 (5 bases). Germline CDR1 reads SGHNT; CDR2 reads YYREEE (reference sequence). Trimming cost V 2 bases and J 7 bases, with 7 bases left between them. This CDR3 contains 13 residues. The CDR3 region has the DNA TGTGCCAGCAGCTTTGGGGGGAATTCACCCCTCCACTTT. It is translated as CASSFGGNSPLHF.

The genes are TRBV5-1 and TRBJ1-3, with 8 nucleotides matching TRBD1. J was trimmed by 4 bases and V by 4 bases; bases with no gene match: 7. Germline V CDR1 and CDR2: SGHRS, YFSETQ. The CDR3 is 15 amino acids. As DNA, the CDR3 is TGCGCCAGCAGCAAGACAGGGGACTTCGGAAACACCATATATTTT. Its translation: CASSKTGDFGNTIYF.

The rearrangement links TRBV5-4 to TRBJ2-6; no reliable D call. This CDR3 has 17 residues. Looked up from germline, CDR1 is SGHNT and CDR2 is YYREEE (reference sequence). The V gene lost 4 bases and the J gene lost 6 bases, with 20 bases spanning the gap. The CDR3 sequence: CASSPPLAANKANVLTF. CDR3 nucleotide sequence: TGTGCCAGCAGCCCCCCCCTCGCGGCCAACAAGGCCAACGTCCTGACTTTC.

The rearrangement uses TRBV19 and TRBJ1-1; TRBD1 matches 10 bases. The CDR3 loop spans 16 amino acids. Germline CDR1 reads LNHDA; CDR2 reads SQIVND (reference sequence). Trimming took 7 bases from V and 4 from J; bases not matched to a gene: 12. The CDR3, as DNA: TGTGCCAGTACCCCCCCGGGGACAGGGGACAGCACTGAAGCTTTCTTT. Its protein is CASTPPGTGDSTEAFF.

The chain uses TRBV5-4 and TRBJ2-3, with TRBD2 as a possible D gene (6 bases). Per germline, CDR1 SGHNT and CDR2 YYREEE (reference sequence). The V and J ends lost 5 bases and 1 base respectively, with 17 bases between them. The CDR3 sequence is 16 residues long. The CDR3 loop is CASRYPGLEGTDTQYF. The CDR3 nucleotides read TGTGCCAGCAGATATCCGGGACTCGAAGGCACAGATACGCAGTATTTT.

CDR3 sequence: CASSLTENTEAFF. CDR3 DNA: TGTGCCAGCAGTTTGACAGAAAACACTGAAGCTTTCTTT. This chain joins TRBV12-3 or TRBV12-4 and TRBJ1-1, with D possibly TRBD1 on 5 matching bases. This CDR3 is 13 amino acids long. The germline V and J ends were trimmed by 3 bases and 2 bases, with 7 bases remaining between them.

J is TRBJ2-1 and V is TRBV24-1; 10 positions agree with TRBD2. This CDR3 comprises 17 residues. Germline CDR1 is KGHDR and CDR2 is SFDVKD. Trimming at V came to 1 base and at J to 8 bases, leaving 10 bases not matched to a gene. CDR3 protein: CATSDFASGGLAHEQFF. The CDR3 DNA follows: TGTGCCACCAGTGATTTCGCTAGCGGGGGTTTGGCGCATGAGCAGTTCTTC.